This T cell receptor (beta chain) stems from a study of T cells in Graves' hyperthyroidism and ophthalmopathy. The CDR3 length is 17 residues. Trimming removed 4 bases from V and 3 bases from J; junction bases left unmatched: 4. Germline V gene sequence: CDR1 SGHRS, CDR2 YFSETQ. Study results and limitations: Blood shared most expanded thyroid clonotypes above 0.001.

Details on this clonotype: What it binds is unknown.

There were TCR beta CDR3 regions amplified from RNA transcripts. During a first-round RT-PCR of the TCR CDR3, the HTBI primer set was used. TCRdb used MiXCR to reprocess the multiplex PCR reads, holding one entry per CDR3 protein. The repertoire holds around 570,000 distinct CDR3 sequences, 15% to 20% seen once, with about half in the top ten. Those patients with uncontrolled infection, other autoimmune disease, pregnancy or lactation were excluded. The receptor was isolated from a man aged 35-49 years with Graves' ophthalmopathy. Sequencing input: blood. The J gene is TRBJ2-1, the V gene TRBV5-1; 16 positions agree with TRBD2. The CDR3 spells CASSTGTSGGVYNEQFF. The CDR3 DNA is TGCGCCAGCAGCACTGGGACTAGCGGGGGGGTCTACAATGAGCAGTTCTTC.